This T cell receptor (beta chain) was sequenced during a study of T cells in Graves' hyperthyroidism and ophthalmopathy. Study-wide background: Before any treatment, at initial diagnosis, peripheral blood was collected.

Study-level points and caveats: A model using 13 V-J features told ophthalmopathy apart from stable hyperthyroidism.

Diagnostic decisions used clinical symptoms, serum thyroxine and TRAb, thyroid ultrasound and orbital computed tomography. Amplification yielded TCR beta CDR3 regions, with RNA transcripts as the source. The HTBI set primed first-round TCR CDR3 RT-PCR. TCRdb re-derived calls from the multiplex PCR reads in MiXCR, one entry per CDR3 protein. The sample has hundreds of thousands of distinct CDR3 sequences, around 21% seen once. About this clonotype itself: Its antigen is not identified.

From germline, CDR1 is SGHDN and CDR2 FVKESK. Trimming left V 6 bases short and J 7 bases short, with 12 bases between. The CDR3 spans 12 residues. Sequenced material: blood. The chain has TRBV14 and TRBJ1-2, with D maybe TRBD1 (5 bases). This TCR was recovered from a man younger than 40 with Graves' ophthalmopathy. CDR3: CASSAGIIGYTF. The CDR3 nucleotides are TGTGCCAGCAGTGCAGGGATTATTGGCTACACCTTC.